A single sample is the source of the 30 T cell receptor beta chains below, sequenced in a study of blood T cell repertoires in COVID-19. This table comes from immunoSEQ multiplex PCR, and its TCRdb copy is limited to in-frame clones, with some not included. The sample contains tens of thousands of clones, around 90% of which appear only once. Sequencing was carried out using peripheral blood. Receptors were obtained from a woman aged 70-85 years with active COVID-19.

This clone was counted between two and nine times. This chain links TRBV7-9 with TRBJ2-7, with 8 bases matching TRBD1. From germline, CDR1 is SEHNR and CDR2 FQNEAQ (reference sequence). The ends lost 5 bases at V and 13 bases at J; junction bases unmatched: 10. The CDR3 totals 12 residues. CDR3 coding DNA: TGTGCCAGCAGCAAAACTGGACAGGGAGAATACTTC. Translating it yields CASSKTGQGEYF.

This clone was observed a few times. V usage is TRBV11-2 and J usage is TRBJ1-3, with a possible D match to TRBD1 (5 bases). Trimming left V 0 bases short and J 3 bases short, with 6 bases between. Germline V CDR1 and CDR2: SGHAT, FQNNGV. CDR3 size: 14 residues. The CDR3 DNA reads TGTGCCAGCAGCTTAGACAGGGTTGGAAACACCATATATTTT. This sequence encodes CASSLDRVGNTIYF. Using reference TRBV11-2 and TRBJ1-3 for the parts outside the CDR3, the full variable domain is EAGVAQSPRYKIIEKRQSVAFWCNPISGHATLYWYQQILGQGPKLLIQFQNNGVVDDSQLPKDRFSAERLKGVDSTLKIQPAKLEDSAVYLCASSLDRVGNTIYFGEGSWLTVV.

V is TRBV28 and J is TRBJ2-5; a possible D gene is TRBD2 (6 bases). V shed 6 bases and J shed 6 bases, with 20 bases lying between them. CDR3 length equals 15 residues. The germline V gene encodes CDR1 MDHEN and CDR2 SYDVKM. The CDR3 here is CASSSMEGLGKTQYF. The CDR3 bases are TGTGCCAGCAGCAGCATGGAGGGCCTAGGGAAGACCCAGTACTTC. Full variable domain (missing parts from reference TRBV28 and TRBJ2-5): DVKVTQSSRYLVKRTGEKVFLECVQDMDHENMFWYRQDPGLGLRLIYFSYDVKMKEKGDIPEGYSVSREKKERFSLILESASTNQTSMYLCASSSMEGLGKTQYFGPGTRLLVL.

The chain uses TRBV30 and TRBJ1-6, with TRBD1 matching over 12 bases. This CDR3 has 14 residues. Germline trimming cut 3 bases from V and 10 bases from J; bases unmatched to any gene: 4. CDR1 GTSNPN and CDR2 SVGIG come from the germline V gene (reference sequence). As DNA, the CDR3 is TGTGCCTGGAGGGGACAGGGGGCTAGCTCACCCCTCCACTTT. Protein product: CAWRGQGASSPLHF.

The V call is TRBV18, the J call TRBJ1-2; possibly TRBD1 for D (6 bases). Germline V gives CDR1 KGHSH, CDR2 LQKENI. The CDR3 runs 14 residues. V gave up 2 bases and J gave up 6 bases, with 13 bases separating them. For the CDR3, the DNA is TGTGCCAGCTCACCAGAAAGGACAGAGCATGGCTACACCTTC. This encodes CASSPERTEHGYTF.

The CDR3 DNA follows: TGTGCCAGTGGTACAGGGTGGAATAGCAATCAGCCCCAGCATTTT. Amino acid sequence: CASGTGWNSNQPQHF. J is TRBJ1-5 and V is TRBV27, with D maybe TRBD1 (6 bases). CDR3 length: 15 residues. Germline V gives CDR1 MNHEY, CDR2 SMNVEV (reference sequence). V lost 9 bases, J lost 0 bases, and 15 bases lay in between.

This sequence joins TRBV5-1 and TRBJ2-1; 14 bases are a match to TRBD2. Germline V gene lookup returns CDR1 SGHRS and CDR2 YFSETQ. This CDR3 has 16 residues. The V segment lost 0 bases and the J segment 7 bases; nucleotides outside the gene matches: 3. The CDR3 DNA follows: TGCGCCAGCAGCTTGGCCGGACTAGCGGGGGGTAATGAGCAGTTCTTC. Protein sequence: CASSLAGLAGGNEQFF.

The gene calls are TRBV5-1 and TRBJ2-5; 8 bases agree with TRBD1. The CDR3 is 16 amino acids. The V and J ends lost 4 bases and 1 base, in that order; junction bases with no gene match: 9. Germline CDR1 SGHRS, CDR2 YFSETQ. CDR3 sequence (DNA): TGCGCCAGCAGCGCCGGGACAGGATCTCTCCAAGAGACCCAGTACTTC. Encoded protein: CASSAGTGSLQETQYF.

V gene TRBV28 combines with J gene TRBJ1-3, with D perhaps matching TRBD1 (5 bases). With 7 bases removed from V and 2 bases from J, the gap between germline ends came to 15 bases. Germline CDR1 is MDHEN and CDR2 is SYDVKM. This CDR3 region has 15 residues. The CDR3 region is CASTPRGETGNTIYF. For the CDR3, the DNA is TGTGCCAGCACCCCTCGGGGGGAGACTGGAAACACCATATATTTT.

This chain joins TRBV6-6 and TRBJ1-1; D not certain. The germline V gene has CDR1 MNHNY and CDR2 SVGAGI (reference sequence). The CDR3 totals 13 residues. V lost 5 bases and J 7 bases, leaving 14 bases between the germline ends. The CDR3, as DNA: TGTGCCAGCAGTGCGCAGGTCGGCCTTGAAGCTTTCTTT. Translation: CASSAQVGLEAFF.

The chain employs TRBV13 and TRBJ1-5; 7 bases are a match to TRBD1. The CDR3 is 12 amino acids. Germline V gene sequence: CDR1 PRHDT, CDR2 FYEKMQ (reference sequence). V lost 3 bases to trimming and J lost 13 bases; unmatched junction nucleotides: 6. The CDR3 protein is CASSFRQGGQHF. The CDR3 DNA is TGTGCCAGCAGCTTTCGACAGGGCGGGCAGCATTTT.

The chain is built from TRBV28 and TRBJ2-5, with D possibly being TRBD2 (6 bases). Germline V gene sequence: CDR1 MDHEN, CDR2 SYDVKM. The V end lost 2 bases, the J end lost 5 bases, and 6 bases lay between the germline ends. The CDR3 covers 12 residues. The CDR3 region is CASSLAGETQYF. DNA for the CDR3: TGTGCCAGCAGTTTAGCGGGGGAGACCCAGTACTTC.

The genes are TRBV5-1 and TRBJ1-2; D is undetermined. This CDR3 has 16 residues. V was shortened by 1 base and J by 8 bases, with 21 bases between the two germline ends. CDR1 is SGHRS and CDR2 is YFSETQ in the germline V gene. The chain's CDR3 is CASSLLGVVVSSGYTF. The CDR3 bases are TGCGCCAGCAGCTTGCTCGGAGTCGTGGTGTCATCGGGCTACACCTTC.

The CDR3 coding sequence is TGTGCCAGCAGTTTATCTTCGGACATCTCCTACGAGCAGTACTTC. It yields the protein CASSLSSDISYEQYF. The chain uses TRBV27 and TRBJ2-7, with TRBD1 as a possible D gene (5 bases). CDR3 length equals 15 residues. V was cut by 0 bases and J by 0 bases, with 9 bases left in between. Germline V CDR1 and CDR2: MNHEY, SMNVEV (reference sequence).

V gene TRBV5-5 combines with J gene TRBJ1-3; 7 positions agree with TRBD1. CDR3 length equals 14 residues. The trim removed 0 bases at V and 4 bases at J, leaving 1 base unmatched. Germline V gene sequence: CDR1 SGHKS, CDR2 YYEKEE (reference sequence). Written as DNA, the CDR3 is TGTGCCAGCAGCTTGGCCAGGGGGGGAAACACCATATATTTT. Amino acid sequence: CASSLARGGNTIYF.

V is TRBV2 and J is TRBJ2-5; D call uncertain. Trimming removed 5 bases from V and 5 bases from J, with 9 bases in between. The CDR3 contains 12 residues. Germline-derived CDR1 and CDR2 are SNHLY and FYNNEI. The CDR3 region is CASSPSVETQYF. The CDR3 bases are TGTGCCAGCAGTCCCTCCGTGGAGACCCAGTACTTC.

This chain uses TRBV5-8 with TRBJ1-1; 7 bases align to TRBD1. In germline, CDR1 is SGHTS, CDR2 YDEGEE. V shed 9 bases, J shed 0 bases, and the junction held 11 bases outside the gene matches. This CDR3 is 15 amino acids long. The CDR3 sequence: CANPGQRNMNTEAFF. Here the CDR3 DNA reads TGTGCCAATCCGGGACAGAGAAACATGAACACTGAAGCTTTCTTT.

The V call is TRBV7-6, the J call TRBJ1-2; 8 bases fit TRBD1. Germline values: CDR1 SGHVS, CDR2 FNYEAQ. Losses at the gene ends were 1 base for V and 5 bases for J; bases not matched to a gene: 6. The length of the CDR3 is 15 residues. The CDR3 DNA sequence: TGTGCCAGCAGCTTAGGCCCCAACAGGGGGTATGGCTACACCTTC. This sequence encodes CASSLGPNRGYGYTF. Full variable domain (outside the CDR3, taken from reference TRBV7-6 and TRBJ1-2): GAGVSQSPRYKVTKRGQDVALRCDPISGHVSLYWYRQALGQGPEFLTYFNYEAQQDKSGLPNDRFSAERPEGSISTLTIQRTEQRDSAMYRCASSLGPNRGYGYTFGSGTRLTVV.

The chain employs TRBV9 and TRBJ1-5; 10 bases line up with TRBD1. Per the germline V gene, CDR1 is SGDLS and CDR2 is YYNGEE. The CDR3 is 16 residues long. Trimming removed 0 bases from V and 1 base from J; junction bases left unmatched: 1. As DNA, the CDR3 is TGTGCCAGCAGCGTAGGACAGGGGGCCAGCAATCAGCCCCAGCATTTT. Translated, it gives CASSVGQGASNQPQHF.

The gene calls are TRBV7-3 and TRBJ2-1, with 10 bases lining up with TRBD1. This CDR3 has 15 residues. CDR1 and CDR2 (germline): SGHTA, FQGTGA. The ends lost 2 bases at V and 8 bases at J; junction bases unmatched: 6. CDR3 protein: CASSLGTGEYDEQFF. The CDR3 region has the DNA TGTGCCAGCAGCTTAGGGACAGGGGAGTACGATGAGCAGTTCTTC.

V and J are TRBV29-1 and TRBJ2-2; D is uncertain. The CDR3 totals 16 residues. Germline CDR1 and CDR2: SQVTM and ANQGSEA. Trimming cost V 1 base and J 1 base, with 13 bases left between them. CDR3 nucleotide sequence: TGCAGCGTTGAAGCCCGCAGCACGGGGAACACCGGGGAGCTGTTTTTT. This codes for CSVEARSTGNTGELFF.

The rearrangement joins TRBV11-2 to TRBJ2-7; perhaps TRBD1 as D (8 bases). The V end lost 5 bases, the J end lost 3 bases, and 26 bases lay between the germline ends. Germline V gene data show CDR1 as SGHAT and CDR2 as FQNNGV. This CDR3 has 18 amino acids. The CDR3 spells CASSLSTGTGGDLYEQYF. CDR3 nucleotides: TGTGCCAGCAGCCTCAGCACGGGCACAGGGGGGGACCTCTACGAGCAGTACTTC.

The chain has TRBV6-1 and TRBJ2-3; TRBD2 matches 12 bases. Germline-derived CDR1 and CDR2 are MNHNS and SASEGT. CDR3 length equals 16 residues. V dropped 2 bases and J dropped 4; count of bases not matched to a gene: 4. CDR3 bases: TGTGCCAGCAGTGAAACACTAGCGGGGGGATCAGATACGCAGTATTTT. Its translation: CASSETLAGGSDTQYF.

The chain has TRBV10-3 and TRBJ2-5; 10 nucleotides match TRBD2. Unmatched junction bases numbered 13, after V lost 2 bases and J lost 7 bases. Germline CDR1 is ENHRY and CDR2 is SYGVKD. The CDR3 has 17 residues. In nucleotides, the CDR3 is TGTGCCATCAGTGAGACTAGCGGGGAGCCTGGAAGTGGGACCCAGTACTTC. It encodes CAISETSGEPGSGTQYF.

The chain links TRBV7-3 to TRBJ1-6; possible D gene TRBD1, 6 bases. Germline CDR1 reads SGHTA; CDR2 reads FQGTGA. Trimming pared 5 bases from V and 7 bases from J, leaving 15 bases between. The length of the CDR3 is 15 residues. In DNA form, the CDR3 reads TGTGCCAGCAGCGCCTCAGGGGCCCCGAATTCACCCCTCCACTTT. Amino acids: CASSASGAPNSPLHF. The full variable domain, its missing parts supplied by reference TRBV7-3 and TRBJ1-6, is GAGVSQTPSNKVTEKGKYVELRCDPISGHTALYWYRQSLGQGPEFLIYFQGTGAADDSGLPNDRFFAVRPEGSVSTLKIQRTERGDSAVYLCASSASGAPNSPLHFGNGTRLTVT.

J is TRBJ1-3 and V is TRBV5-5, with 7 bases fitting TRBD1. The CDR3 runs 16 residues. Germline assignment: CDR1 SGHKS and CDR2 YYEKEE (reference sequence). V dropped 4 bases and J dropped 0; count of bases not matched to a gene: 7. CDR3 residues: CASSARDSSSGNTIYF. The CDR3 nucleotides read TGTGCCAGCAGCGCCCGGGACAGCAGCTCTGGAAACACCATATATTTT.

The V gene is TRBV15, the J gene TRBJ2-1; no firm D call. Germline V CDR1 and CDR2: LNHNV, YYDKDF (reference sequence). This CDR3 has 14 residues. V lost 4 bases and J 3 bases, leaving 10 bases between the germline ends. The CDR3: CATSNHRVYNEQFF. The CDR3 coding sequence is TGTGCCACCAGCAACCACCGGGTCTACAATGAGCAGTTCTTC.

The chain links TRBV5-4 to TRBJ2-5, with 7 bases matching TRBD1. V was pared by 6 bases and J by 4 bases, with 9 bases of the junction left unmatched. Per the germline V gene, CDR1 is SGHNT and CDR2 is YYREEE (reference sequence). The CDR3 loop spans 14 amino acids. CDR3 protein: CASKTDRVIETQYF. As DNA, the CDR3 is TGTGCCAGCAAAACTGACAGGGTAATAGAGACCCAGTACTTC.

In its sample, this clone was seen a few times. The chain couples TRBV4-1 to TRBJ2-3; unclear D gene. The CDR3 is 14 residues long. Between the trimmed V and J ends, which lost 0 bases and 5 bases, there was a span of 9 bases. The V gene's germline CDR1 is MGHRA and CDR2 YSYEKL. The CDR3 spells CASSQDRVGDTQYF. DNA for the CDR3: TGCGCCAGCAGCCAAGATCGGGTTGGAGATACGCAGTATTTT.

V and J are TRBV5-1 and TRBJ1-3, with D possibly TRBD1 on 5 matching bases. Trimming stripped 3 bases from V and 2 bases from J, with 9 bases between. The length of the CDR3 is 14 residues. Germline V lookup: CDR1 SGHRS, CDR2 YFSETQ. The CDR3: CASSSGEAGNTIYF. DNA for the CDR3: TGCGCCAGCAGCTCGGGGGAAGCTGGAAACACCATATATTTT.